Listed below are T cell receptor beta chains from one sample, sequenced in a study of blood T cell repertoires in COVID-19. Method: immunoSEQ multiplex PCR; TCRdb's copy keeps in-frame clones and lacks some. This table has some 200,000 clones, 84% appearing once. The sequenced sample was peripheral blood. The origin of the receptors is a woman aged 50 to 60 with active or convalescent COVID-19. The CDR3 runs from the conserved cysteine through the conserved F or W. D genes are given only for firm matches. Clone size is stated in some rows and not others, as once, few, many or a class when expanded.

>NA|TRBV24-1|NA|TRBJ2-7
CATSDPGQSYEQYF
TGTGCCACCAGTGACCCCGGACAGTCCTACGAGCAGTACTTC
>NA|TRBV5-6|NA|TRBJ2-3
CASSLILPTSTDTQYF
TGTGCCAGCAGCTTAATTCTCCCTACTAGCACAGATACGCAGTATTTT
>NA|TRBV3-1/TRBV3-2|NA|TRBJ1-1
CASSRGVNEAFF
TGTGCCAGCAGCCGAGGTGTCAATGAAGCTTTCTTT
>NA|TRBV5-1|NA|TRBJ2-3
CASSGGNADTQYF
TGCGCCAGCAGCGGAGGAAACGCAGATACGCAGTATTTT
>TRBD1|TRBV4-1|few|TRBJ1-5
CASSQDLDRLQPQHF
TGCGCCAGCAGCCAAGATTTGGACAGGCTTCAGCCCCAGCATTTT
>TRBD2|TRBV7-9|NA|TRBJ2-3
CASSELLAGSTDTQYF
TGTGCCAGCAGCGAGTTACTAGCGGGATCCACAGATACGCAGTATTTT
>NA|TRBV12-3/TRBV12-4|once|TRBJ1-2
CASSGGYGYTF
TGTGCCAGCAGTGGGGGGTATGGCTACACCTTC
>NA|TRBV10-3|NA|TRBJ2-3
CATTRGRGTDTQYF
TGTGCCACTACCAGAGGTCGCGGCACAGATACGCAGTATTTT
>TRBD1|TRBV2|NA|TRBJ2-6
CAGETGSSGANVLTF
TGTGCCGGGGAGACAGGGAGCTCTGGGGCCAACGTCCTGACTTTC
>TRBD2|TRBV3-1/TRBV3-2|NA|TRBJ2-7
CASSPPRLAGTYEQYF
TGTGCCAGCAGCCCTCCCCGACTAGCGGGCACCTACGAGCAGTACTTC
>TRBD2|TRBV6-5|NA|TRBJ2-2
CASRSAGDTGELFF
TGTGCCAGCCGGAGCGCGGGAGATACCGGGGAGCTGTTTTTT
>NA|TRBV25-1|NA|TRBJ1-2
CASSEGGMAGANYGYTF
TGTGCCAGCAGTGAAGGGGGTATGGCAGGGGCTAACTATGGCTACACCTTC
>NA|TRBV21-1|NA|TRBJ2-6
CASSNRDRATFSGANVLTF
TGTGCCAGCAGCAACCGGGACAGGGCCACCTTCTCTGGGGCCAACGTCCTGACTTTC
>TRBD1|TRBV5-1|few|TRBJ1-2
CASSQKQGNYGYTF
TGCGCCAGCAGTCAAAAACAGGGGAACTATGGCTACACCTTC
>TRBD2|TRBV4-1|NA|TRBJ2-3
CASSQHSGASTDTQYF
TGCGCCAGCAGCCAACATAGCGGGGCAAGCACAGATACGCAGTATTTT
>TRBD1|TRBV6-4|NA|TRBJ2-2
CASRAQGAPNTGELFF
TGTGCCAGCAGAGCACAGGGGGCGCCGAACACCGGGGAGCTGTTTTTT
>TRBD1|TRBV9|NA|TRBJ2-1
CASSPPRGLGEQFF
TGTGCCAGCAGCCCCCCGAGGGGGCTCGGAGAGCAGTTCTTC
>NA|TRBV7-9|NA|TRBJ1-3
CASSLATNSRGNTIYF
TGTGCCAGCAGCTTAGCAACTAACTCTCGTGGAAACACCATATATTTT
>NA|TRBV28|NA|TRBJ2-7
CASSYGGLPEQYF
TGTGCCAGCAGTTATGGAGGGTTACCCGAGCAGTACTTC
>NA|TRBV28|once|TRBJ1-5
CASSTTGGNQPQHF
TGTGCCAGCAGCACAACAGGCGGCAATCAGCCCCAGCATTTT
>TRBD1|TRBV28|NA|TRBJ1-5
CASSPQGAGGNQPQHF
TGTGCCAGCAGTCCCCAGGGGGCAGGGGGGAATCAGCCCCAGCATTTT
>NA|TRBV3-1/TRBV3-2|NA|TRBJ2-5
CASSQGRYSQETQYF
TGTGCCAGCAGCCAAGGTCGGTATTCCCAAGAGACCCAGTACTTC
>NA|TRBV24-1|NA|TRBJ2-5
CATSGSRAGKQETQYF
TGTGCCACCAGTGGGTCCCGAGCGGGCAAGCAAGAGACCCAGTACTTC
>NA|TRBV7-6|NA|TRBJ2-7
CASSPDGGNEQYF
TGTGCCAGCAGCCCCGATGGGGGGAACGAGCAGTACTTC
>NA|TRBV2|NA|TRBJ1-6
CASSVQGVNNSPLHF
TGTGCCAGCAGTGTACAGGGTGTTAATAATTCACCCCTCCACTTT
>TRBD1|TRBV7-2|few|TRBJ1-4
CASSSGGRGDEKLFF
TGTGCCAGCAGCTCAGGGGGCAGGGGAGATGAAAAACTGTTTTTT
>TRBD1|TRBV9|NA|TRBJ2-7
CASSVGQGVSYEQYF
TGTGCCAGCAGCGTAGGGCAGGGGGTCTCCTACGAGCAGTACTTC
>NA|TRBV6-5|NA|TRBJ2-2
CASSYGERTGELFF
TGTGCCAGCAGTTATGGAGAGAGGACCGGGGAGCTGTTTTTT
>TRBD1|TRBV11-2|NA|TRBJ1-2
CASSLLRTGVGHGYTF
TGTGCCAGCAGCTTATTGAGGACAGGGGTCGGTCATGGCTACACCTTC
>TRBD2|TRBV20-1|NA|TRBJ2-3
CSASQAGGRDTQYF
TGCAGTGCTAGTCAGGCGGGGGGGCGGGATACGCAGTATTTT
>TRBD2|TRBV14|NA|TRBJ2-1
CASRLGLAGLYNEQFF
TGTGCCAGCAGACTTGGACTAGCGGGGCTTTACAATGAGCAGTTCTTC
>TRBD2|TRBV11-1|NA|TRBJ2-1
CASSLTTSGSNEQFF
TGTGCCAGCAGCTTAACTACTAGCGGGAGCAATGAGCAGTTCTTC
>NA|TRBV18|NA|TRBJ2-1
CASSSQGSSYNEQFF
TGTGCCAGCTCATCTCAGGGGAGCTCCTACAATGAGCAGTTCTTC
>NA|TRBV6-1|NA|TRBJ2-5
CASSEVALGAQYF
TGTGCCAGCAGTGAAGTAGCCCTTGGAGCCCAGTACTTC
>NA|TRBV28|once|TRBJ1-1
CATGLGGRNTEAFF
TGTGCCACCGGACTCGGGGGGAGGAACACTGAAGCTTTCTTT
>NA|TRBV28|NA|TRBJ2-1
CASSLRDLRDNEQFF
TGTGCCAGCAGCCTCCGGGATCTCCGGGACAATGAGCAGTTCTTC
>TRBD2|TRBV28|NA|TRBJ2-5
CASSGVGEGRQETQYF
TGTGCCAGCAGTGGCGTGGGGGAGGGGAGGCAAGAGACCCAGTACTTC
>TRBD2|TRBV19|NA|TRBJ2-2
CACRTSGRRDTGELFF
TGTGCCTGCCGGACTAGCGGGAGAAGGGACACCGGGGAGCTGTTTTTT
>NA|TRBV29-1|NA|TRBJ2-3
CSVDAGSTDTQYF
TGCAGCGTTGACGCGGGGAGCACAGATACGCAGTATTTT
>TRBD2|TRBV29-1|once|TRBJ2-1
CSVEWSSGPYNEQFF
TGCAGCGTTGAATGGTCTAGCGGGCCCTACAATGAGCAGTTCTTC
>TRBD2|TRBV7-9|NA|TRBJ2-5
CASSFTPLAGGRETQYF
TGTGCCAGCAGCTTCACCCCCTTAGCGGGGGGGCGAGAGACCCAGTACTTC
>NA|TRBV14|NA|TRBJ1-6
CASSQGQGNSPLHF
TGTGCCAGCAGCCAAGGGCAGGGGAATTCACCCCTCCACTTT
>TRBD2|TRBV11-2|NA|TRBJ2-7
CASSLDSGGSSYEQYF
TGTGCCAGCAGCTTAGATAGCGGGGGGAGCTCCTACGAGCAGTACTTC
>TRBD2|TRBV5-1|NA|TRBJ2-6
CASSSSGSSGANVLTF
TGCGCCAGCAGCTCTAGCGGGTCCTCTGGGGCCAACGTCCTGACTTTC
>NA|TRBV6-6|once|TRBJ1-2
CASRPSGVGNYGYTF
TGTGCCAGCAGACCCTCAGGGGTTGGGAACTATGGCTACACCTTC
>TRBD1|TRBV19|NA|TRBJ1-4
CASKPLDRGASEKLFF
TGTGCCAGCAAACCGCTCGACAGGGGAGCTTCTGAAAAACTGTTTTTT
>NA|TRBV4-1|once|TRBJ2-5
CASSRPRETQYF
TGCGCCAGCAGCCGCCCTAGGGAGACCCAGTACTTC
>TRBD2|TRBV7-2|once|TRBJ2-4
CASSLVRGGGNIQYF
TGTGCCAGCAGCTTAGTGCGGGGGGGAGGAAACATTCAGTACTTC
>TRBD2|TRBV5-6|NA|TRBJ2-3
CASWRGGTDTQYF
TGTGCCAGCTGGCGGGGGGGCACAGATACGCAGTATTTT